Reported below is one T cell receptor beta chain. This record belongs to a study of blood T cells in healthy people across ages. The CDR3 sequence is 15 residues long. The ends were cut back, 2 bases at V and 4 bases at J, with 17 bases in the middle. The germline V gene has CDR1 SQVTM and CDR2 ANQGSEA. A second PCR, run for roughly 7 to 11 cycles, used a sample-barcoded 5' primer plus a J-beta primer mix. A single record per CDR3 protein comes from TCRdb applying MiXCR to the 5' RACE reads. The profile shows roughly 1,300,000 distinct CDR3 sequences, almost 60% of them singletons. The rearrangement joins TRBV29-1 to TRBJ1-2; a weak D match, TRBD1 (6 bases). The TCR was taken from a man aged 18 to 35 in good health. Sequences were obtained from blood. Here the CDR3 reads CSVEKGGDGSYGYTF. CDR3 nucleotides: TGCAGCGTTGAAAAGGGGGGCGACGGGTCCTATGGCTACACCTTC.